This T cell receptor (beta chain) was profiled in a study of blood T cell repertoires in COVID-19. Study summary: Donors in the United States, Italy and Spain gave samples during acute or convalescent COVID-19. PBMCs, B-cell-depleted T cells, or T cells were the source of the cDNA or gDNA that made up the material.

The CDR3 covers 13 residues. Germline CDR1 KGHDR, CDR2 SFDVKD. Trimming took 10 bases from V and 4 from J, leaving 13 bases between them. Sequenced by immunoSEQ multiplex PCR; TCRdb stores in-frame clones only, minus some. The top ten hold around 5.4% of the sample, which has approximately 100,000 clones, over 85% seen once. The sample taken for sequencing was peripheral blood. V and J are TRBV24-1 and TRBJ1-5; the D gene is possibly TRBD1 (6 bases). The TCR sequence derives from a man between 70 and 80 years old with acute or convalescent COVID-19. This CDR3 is CATQDSSNQPQHF. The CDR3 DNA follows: TGTGCCACTCAGGACAGCTCTAATCAGCCCCAGCATTTT.